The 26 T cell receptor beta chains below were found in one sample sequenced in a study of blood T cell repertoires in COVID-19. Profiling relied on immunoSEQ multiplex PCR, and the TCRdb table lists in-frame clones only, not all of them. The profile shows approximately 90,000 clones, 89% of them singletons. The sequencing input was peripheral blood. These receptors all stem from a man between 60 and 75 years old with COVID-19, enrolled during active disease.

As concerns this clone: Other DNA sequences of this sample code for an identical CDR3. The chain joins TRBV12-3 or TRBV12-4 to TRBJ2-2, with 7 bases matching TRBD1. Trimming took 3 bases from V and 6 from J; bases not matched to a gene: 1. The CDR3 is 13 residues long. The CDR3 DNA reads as TGTGCCAGCAGTTTGCAGGGGGCCGGGGAGCTGTTTTTT. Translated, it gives CASSLQGAGELFF.

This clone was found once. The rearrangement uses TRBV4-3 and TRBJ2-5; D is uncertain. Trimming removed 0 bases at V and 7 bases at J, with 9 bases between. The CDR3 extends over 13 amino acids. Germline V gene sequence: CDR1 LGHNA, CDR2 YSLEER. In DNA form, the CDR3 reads TGCGCCAGCAGCCAAGATCGGCCGGGGACCCAGTACTTC. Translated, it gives CASSQDRPGTQYF.

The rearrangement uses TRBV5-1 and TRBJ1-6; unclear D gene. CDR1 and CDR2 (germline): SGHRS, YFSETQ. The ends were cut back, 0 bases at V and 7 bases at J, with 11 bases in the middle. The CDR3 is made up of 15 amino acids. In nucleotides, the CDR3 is TGCGCCAGCAGCTTGGATGTCTGGGAGAATTCACCCCTCCACTTT. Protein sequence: CASSLDVWENSPLHF. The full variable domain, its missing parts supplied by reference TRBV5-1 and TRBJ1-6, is KAGVTQTPRYLIKTRGQQVTLSCSPISGHRSVSWYQQTPGQGLQFLFEYFSETQRNKGNFPGRFSGRQFSNSRSEMNVSTLELGDSALYLCASSLDVWENSPLHFGNGTRLTVT.

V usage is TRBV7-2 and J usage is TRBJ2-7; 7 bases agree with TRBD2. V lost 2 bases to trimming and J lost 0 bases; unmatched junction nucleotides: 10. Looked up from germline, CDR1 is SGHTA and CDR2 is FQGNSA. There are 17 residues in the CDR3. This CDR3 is CASSLRGEGFSSYEQYF. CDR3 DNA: TGTGCCAGCAGCTTACGGGGGGAAGGATTCAGCTCCTACGAGCAGTACTTC.

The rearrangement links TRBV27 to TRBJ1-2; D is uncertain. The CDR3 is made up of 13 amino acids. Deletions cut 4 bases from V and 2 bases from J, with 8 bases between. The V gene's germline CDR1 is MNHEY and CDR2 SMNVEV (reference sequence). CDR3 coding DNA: TGTGCCAGCAGTTGGCAGGCGAACTATGGCTACACCTTC. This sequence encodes CASSWQANYGYTF.

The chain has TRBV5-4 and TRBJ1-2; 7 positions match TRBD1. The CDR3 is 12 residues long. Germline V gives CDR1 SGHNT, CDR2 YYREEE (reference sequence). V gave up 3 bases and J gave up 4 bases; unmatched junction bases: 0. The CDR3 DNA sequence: TGTGCCAGCAGCTCAGGGGGCTATGGCTACACCTTC. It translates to CASSSGGYGYTF.

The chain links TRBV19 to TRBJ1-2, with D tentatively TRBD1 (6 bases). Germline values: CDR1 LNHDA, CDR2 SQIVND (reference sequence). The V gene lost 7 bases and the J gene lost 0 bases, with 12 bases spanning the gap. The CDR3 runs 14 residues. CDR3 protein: CASTKQGPNYGYTF. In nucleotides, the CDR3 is TGTGCCAGTACAAAACAGGGACCTAACTATGGCTACACCTTC.

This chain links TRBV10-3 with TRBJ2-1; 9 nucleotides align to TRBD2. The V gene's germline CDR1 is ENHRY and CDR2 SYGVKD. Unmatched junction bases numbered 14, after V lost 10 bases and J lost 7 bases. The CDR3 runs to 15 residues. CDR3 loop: CATERGSGSQNEQFF. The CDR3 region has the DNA TGTGCCACCGAAAGAGGTAGCGGGAGTCAGAATGAGCAGTTCTTC.

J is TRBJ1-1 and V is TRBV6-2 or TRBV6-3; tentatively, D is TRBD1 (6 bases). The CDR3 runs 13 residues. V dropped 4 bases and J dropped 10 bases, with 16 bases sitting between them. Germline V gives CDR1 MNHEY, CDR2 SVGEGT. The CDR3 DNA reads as TGTGCCAGCAGTTCCAACAGGGCGCGCGGAGCTTTCTTT. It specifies CASSSNRARGAFF.

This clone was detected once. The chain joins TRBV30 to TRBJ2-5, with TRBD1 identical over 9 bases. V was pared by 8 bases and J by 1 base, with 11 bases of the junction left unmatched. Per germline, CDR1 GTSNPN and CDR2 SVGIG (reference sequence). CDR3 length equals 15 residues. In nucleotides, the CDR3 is TGTGCCACGGGACAGGGAGGGACTATCCAAGAGACCCAGTACTTC. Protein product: CATGQGGTIQETQYF.

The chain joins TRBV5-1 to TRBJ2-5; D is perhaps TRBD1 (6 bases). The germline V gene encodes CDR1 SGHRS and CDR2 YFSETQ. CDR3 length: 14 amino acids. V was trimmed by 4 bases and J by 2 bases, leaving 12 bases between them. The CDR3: CASSRSGEQETQYF. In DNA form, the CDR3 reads TGCGCCAGCAGCAGGTCAGGGGAACAAGAGACCCAGTACTTC.

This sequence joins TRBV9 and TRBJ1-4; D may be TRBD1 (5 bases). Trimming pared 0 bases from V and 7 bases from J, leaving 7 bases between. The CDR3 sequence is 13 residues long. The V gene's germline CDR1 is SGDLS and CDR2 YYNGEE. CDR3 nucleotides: TGTGCCAGCAGCGTAGTCGGGGGTGAAAAACTGTTTTTT. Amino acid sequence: CASSVVGGEKLFF.

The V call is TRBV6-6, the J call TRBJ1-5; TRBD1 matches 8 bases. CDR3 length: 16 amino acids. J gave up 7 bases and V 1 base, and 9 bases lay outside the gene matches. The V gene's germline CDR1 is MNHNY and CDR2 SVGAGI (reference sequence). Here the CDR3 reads CASSYLDRGGDQPQHF. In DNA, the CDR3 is TGTGCCAGCAGTTACTTAGACAGGGGTGGTGACCAGCCCCAGCATTTT.

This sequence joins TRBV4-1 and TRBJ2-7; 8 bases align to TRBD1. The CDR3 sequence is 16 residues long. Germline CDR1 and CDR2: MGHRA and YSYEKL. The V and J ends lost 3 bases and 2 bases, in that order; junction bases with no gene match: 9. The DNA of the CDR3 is TGCGCCAGCAGCCAGGCCTCCGGGACAGGCCCCTACGAGCAGTACTTC. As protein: CASSQASGTGPYEQYF.

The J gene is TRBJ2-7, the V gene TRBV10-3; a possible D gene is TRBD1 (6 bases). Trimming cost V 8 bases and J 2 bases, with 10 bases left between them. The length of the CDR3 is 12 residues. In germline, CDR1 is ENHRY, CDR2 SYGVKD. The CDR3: CAIGTLTYEQYF. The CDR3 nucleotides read TGTGCCATCGGGACACTTACCTACGAGCAGTACTTC.

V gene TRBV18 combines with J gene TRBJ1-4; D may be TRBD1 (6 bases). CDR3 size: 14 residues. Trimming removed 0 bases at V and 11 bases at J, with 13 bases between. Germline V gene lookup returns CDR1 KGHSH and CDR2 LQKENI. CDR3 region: CASSPPRTEGKLFF. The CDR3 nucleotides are TGTGCCAGCTCACCACCACGGACAGAAGGGAAACTGTTTTTT.

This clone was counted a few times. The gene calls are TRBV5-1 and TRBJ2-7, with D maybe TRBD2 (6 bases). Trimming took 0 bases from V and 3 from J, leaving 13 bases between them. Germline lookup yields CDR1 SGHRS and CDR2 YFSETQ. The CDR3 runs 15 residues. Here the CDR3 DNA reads TGCGCCAGCAGCTTGGTGGGGGGTCGAGTCTACGAGCAGTACTTC. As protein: CASSLVGGRVYEQYF.

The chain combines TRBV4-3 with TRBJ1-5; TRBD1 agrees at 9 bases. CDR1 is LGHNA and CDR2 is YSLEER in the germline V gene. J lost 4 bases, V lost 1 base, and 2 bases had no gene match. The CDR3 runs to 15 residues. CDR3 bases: TGCGCCAGCAGCCAAGGGACAGGGGTTAATCAGCCCCAGCATTTT. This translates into CASSQGTGVNQPQHF.

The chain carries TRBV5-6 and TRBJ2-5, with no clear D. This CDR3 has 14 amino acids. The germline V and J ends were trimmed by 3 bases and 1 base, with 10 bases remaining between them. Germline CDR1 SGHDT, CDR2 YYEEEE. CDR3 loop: CASSSIGGQETQYF. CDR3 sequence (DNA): TGTGCCAGCAGCTCAATTGGCGGCCAAGAGACCCAGTACTTC. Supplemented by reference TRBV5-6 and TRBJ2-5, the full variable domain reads DAGVTQSPTHLIKTRGQQVTLRCSPKSGHDTVSWYQQALGQGPQFIFQYYEEEERQRGNFPDRFSGHQFPNYSSELNVNALLLGDSALYLCASSSIGGQETQYFGPGTRLLVL.

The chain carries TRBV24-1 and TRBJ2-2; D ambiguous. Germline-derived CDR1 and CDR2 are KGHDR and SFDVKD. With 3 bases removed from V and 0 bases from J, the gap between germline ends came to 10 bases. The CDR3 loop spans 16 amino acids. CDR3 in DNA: TGTGCCACCAGTGATGGAGAGGTAGCGAACACCGGGGAGCTGTTTTTT. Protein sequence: CATSDGEVANTGELFF.

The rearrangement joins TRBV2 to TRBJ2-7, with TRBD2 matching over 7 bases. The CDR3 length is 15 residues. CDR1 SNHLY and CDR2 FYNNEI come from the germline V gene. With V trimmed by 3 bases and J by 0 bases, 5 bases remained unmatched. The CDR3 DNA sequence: TGTGCCAGCAGTGACTTACGGGAGGCCTCCTACGAGCAGTACTTC. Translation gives CASSDLREASYEQYF.

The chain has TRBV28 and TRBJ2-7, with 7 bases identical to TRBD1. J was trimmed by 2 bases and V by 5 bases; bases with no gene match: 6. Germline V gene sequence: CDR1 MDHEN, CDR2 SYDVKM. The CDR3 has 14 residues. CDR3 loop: CASSQPGQTYEQYF. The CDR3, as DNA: TGTGCCAGCAGTCAGCCGGGACAGACCTACGAGCAGTACTTC.

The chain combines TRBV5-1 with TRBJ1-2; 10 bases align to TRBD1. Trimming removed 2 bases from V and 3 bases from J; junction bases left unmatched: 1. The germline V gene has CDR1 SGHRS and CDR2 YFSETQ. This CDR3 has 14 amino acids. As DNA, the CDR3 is TGCGCCAGCAGCTTCGGACAGGGGGACTATGGCTACACCTTC. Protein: CASSFGQGDYGYTF.

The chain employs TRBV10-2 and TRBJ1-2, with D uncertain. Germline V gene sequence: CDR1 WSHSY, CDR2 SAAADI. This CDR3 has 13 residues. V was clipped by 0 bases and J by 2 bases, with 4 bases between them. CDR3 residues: CASSESTNYGYTF. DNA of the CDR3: TGCGCCAGCAGTGAGTCGACAAACTATGGCTACACCTTC.

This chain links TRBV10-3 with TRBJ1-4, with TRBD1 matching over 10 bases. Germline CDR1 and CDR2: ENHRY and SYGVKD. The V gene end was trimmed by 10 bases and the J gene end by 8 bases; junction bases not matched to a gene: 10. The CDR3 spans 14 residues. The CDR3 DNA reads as TGTGCCACCCGGGACAGGGGCGGTGGAGAAAAACTGTTTTTT. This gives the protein CATRDRGGGEKLFF.

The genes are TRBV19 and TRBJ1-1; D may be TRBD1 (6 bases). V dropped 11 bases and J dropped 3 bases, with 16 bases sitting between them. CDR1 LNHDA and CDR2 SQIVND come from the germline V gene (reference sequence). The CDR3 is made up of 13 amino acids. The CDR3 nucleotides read TGTGCCGCAACAGGGCTCGAGGACACTGAAGCTTTCTTT. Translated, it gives CAATGLEDTEAFF.